The entry below describes one T cell receptor beta chain. Its antigen is not known. This record belongs to a study of OX40 agonist ivuxolimab in advanced cancers. Overall study: All patients had ivuxolimab intravenously every 2 weeks at 0.01 to 10 mg/kg.

Study findings and constraints: Normalized T-cell clonal expansion was also low in some nonresponders. With doses of 0.1 to 3.0 mg/kg, CD4+ and CD8+ blood T cells had undergone clonal expansion by week 6.

Blood sampling took place at baseline, cycle 4 day 1, and cycle 7 day 1. Sequenced by immunoSEQ multiplex PCR; TCRdb stores in-frame clones only, minus some. The sample records approximately 12,000 clones, around 72% being singletons. V dropped 0 bases and J dropped 7 bases, with 19 bases sitting between them. Germline V gene lookup returns CDR1 SGDLS and CDR2 YYNGEE. The CDR3 has 17 residues. This chain joins TRBV9 and TRBJ1-4; no firm D call. Sequences were derived from CD4+ or CD8+ T cells sorted from blood, sampled in a trial of the OX40 agonist ivuxolimab. The clonotype comes from an adult with an advanced solid tumor such as melanoma, head and neck, liver or kidney cancer. The CDR3 protein is CASSVESGDTVTEKLFF. The CDR3 region has the DNA TGTGCCAGCAGCGTAGAGAGTGGTGATACAGTCACTGAAAAACTGTTTTTT.